The rows below give T cell receptor beta chains drawn from one sample of a study of blood T cell repertoires in COVID-19. Measured with immunoSEQ multiplex PCR; TCRdb has only the in-frame clones, and not every one. The sample includes under 170,000 clones, approximately 86% seen only once; the top ten take roughly 3.3%. Sequencing was carried out using peripheral blood. All receptors derive from a man between 65 and 85 years old with acute or convalescent COVID-19. The CDR3 runs from the conserved cysteine through the conserved F or W. The D gene is left open where the match is weak. Where a row states a size, it is once, few, many or the class of an expanded clone; other rows omit it.

J	size	V	D	CDR3	DNA
TRBJ2-7	once	TRBV28	-	CASSSPGLFPNF	TGTGCCAGCAGTTCCCCAGGGCTTTTCCCGAACTTC
TRBJ1-6	-	TRBV7-9	-	CASSLVQGGYSPLHF	TGTGCCAGCAGCTTAGTCCAGGGAGGTTATTCACCCCTCCACTTT
TRBJ2-7	-	TRBV7-2	-	CASSSDWGSYEQYF	TGTGCCAGCAGCTCGGACTGGGGTTCATACGAGCAGTACTTC
TRBJ1-1	-	TRBV12-3/TRBV12-4	TRBD1	CASRGQMNTEAFF	TGTGCCAGCAGGGGACAGATGAACACTGAAGCTTTCTTT
TRBJ2-7	-	TRBV11-2	-	CASSLAGTSYEQYF	TGTGCCAGCAGCTTGGCCGGGACAAGCTACGAGCAGTACTTC
TRBJ2-3	once	TRBV18	TRBD2	CASSPFAGDIDTQYF	TGTGCCAGCTCACCGTTTGCGGGAGACATAGATACGCAGTATTTT
TRBJ2-1	-	TRBV24-1	TRBD2	CATSEPGGLGEQFF	TGTGCCACCAGTGAGCCGGGAGGGCTGGGTGAGCAGTTCTTC
TRBJ2-7	few	TRBV28	-	CASSSDRVYEQYF	TGTGCCAGCAGTTCGGACAGAGTCTACGAGCAGTACTTC
TRBJ1-4	-	TRBV4-3	-	CASSQDSATNEKLFF	TGCGCCAGCAGCCAAGATAGTGCAACTAATGAAAAACTGTTTTTT
TRBJ2-4	-	TRBV19	TRBD1	CASSIRDRGAKNIQYF	TGTGCCAGTAGTATCCGGGACAGGGGAGCCAAAAACATTCAGTACTTC
TRBJ2-7	-	TRBV28	-	CASSLEDYEQYF	TGTGCCAGCAGTTTAGAGGACTACGAGCAGTACTTC
TRBJ2-2	-	TRBV9	TRBD1	CASSAPGGAGELFF	TGTGCCAGCAGCGCGCCAGGGGGCGCGGGGGAGCTGTTTTTT
TRBJ2-7	-	TRBV28	-	CASRSDSEQYF	TGTGCCAGCAGGTCCGACAGTGAGCAGTACTTC
TRBJ2-7	-	TRBV18	TRBD2	CASSPPGLAGAYEQYF	TGTGCCAGCTCACCCCCGGGACTAGCGGGAGCCTACGAGCAGTACTTC
TRBJ2-7	-	TRBV5-6	TRBD1	CASSYGQGRSGYF	TGTGCCAGCAGCTATGGACAGGGGCGCAGCGGGTACTTC
TRBJ2-3	-	TRBV5-1	TRBD2	CASSLVVAGADTQYF	TGCGCCAGCAGCTTGGTGGTAGCGGGGGCAGATACGCAGTATTTT
TRBJ1-5	once	TRBV30	-	CAWNTAGSQPQHF	TGTGCCTGGAACACGGCCGGGAGCCAGCCCCAGCATTTT
TRBJ2-1	once	TRBV6-1	TRBD1	CASSEPGQGGEQFF	TGTGCCAGCAGTGAACCGGGACAGGGGGGGGAGCAGTTCTTC
TRBJ2-2	once	TRBV11-3	TRBD1	CASSGGTGANTGELFF	TGTGCCAGCAGCGGAGGGACAGGGGCTAACACCGGGGAGCTGTTTTTT
TRBJ2-7	few	TRBV29-1	-	CSVTGQPPYEQYF	TGCAGCGTTACCGGACAGCCGCCCTACGAGCAGTACTTC
TRBJ2-3	-	TRBV19	TRBD2	CASSISSGRADTQYF	TGTGCCAGTAGTATCTCTAGCGGGAGAGCGGATACGCAGTATTTT
TRBJ1-1	-	TRBV5-6	-	CASSPGRYTEAFF	TGTGCCAGCAGCCCTGGTCGGTACACTGAAGCTTTCTTT
TRBJ1-4	-	TRBV7-9	-	CASSSPLAATNEKLFF	TGTGCCAGCAGCTCCCCCCTGGCTGCAACTAATGAAAAACTGTTTTTT
TRBJ2-1	-	TRBV7-2	TRBD2	CASSLALAGGWLDEQFF	TGTGCCAGCAGCTTAGCGCTAGCGGGAGGTTGGCTCGATGAGCAGTTCTTC
TRBJ2-2	once	TRBV7-9	TRBD1	CASSLGTGVTGELFF	TGTGCCAGCAGCTTGGGGACAGGGGTAACCGGGGAGCTGTTTTTT
TRBJ1-6	-	TRBV27	TRBD1	CASSIGTALPLHF	TGTGCCAGCAGTATCGGGACAGCATTACCCCTCCACTTT
TRBJ2-5	once	TRBV29-1	TRBD1	CSVVAGQGETQYF	TGCAGCGTTGTGGCGGGACAGGGAGAGACCCAGTACTTC
TRBJ2-5	-	TRBV6-5	-	CASSALQETQYF	TGTGCCAGCAGCGCGCTCCAAGAGACCCAGTACTTC
TRBJ2-1	-	TRBV19	TRBD2	CASSQTSGRPNEQFF	TGTGCCAGTAGTCAGACTAGCGGGAGGCCCAATGAGCAGTTCTTC
TRBJ1-2	-	TRBV19	-	CASSIGGGVSYGYTF	TGTGCCAGTAGTATAGGAGGCGGGGTAAGCTATGGCTACACCTTC
TRBJ2-1	-	TRBV25-1	-	CASSESGRYEQFF	TGTGCCAGCAGTGAATCAGGGAGGTATGAGCAGTTCTTC
TRBJ2-2	-	TRBV2	TRBD1	CASSLLGTGGTGELFF	TGTGCCAGCAGCCTCCTTGGGACAGGGGGAACTGGGGAGCTGTTTTTT
TRBJ2-3	-	TRBV7-9	TRBD2	CASSFLAGDTQYF	TGTGCCAGCAGCTTCTTAGCGGGGGATACGCAGTATTTT
TRBJ2-4	-	TRBV6-2/TRBV6-3	-	CASSAGVAKNIQYF	TGTGCCAGCAGCGCCGGGGTAGCCAAAAACATTCAGTACTTC
TRBJ2-1	once	TRBV6-6	-	CASSPTALLGFRGSYNEQFF	TGTGCCAGCAGCCCCACCGCCTTACTAGGGTTTCGGGGCTCCTACAATGAGCAGTTCTTC
TRBJ1-2	-	TRBV3-1/TRBV3-2	TRBD1	CASSQVTGGNYGYTF	TGTGCCAGCAGCCAAGTGACAGGGGGAAACTATGGCTACACCTTC
TRBJ1-1	-	TRBV5-1	TRBD1	CASSLQGVGTEAFF	TGCGCCAGCAGCCTACAGGGGGTTGGGACTGAAGCTTTCTTT
TRBJ2-7	-	TRBV9	TRBD1	CASSVGGTGFYEQYF	TGTGCCAGCAGCGTAGGGGGGACAGGGTTCTACGAGCAGTACTTC
TRBJ2-5	-	TRBV19	TRBD2	CASSEPAGGQETQYF	TGTGCCAGTAGCGAACCAGCGGGGGGACAAGAGACCCAGTACTTC
TRBJ1-1	-	TRBV28	TRBD1	CASGDRGFGTEAFF	TGTGCCAGCGGGGACAGGGGATTTGGCACTGAAGCTTTCTTT
TRBJ2-7	-	TRBV7-2	-	CASSLEVATYEQYF	TGTGCCAGCAGCTTAGAGGTAGCCACCTACGAGCAGTACTTC
TRBJ2-3	once	TRBV3-1/TRBV3-2	-	CASSQEGGLAITDTQYF	TGTGCCAGCAGCCAAGAGGGGGGGCTAGCGATCACAGATACGCAGTATTTT
TRBJ1-2	-	TRBV7-2	-	CASSLSPGTNYGYTF	TGTGCCAGCAGCTTATCCCCGGGAACTAACTATGGCTACACCTTC
TRBJ2-7	-	TRBV6-6	TRBD1	CASSAPGTGDYEQYF	TGTGCCAGCAGTGCCCCCGGGACAGGGGACTACGAGCAGTACTTC
TRBJ1-1	-	TRBV10-2	TRBD1	CASSRGQSNTEAFF	TGCGCCAGCAGTCGGGGACAGTCGAACACTGAAGCTTTCTTT
TRBJ2-3	-	TRBV7-3	-	CASSPGTDTQYF	TGTGCCAGCAGCCCAGGCACAGATACGCAGTATTTT
TRBJ2-4	-	TRBV6-1	-	CASSEGNRNIQYF	TGTGCCAGCAGTGAAGGTAACAGAAACATTCAGTACTTC
TRBJ2-3	-	TRBV9	TRBD1	CASTPPGTGVADTQYF	TGTGCCAGCACCCCCCCCGGGACAGGGGTTGCAGATACGCAGTATTTT
TRBJ1-3	once	TRBV18	TRBD1	CASSPGQTRNTIYF	TGTGCCAGCTCACCGGGACAGACTCGAAACACCATATATTTT
TRBJ2-1	-	TRBV9	TRBD2	CASSVASSGLYNEQFF	TGTGCCAGCAGCGTAGCGTCTAGCGGTCTTTACAATGAGCAGTTCTTC
TRBJ1-1	-	TRBV18	-	CASSLKQGNTEAFF	TGTGCCAGCTCACTCAAACAGGGGAACACTGAAGCTTTCTTT
TRBJ2-3	-	TRBV7-9	TRBD1	CASSLEVGGVPGTDTQYF	TGTGCCAGCAGCTTAGAGGTAGGGGGCGTCCCCGGTACAGATACGCAGTATTTT
TRBJ2-2	-	TRBV19	-	CASSIMSGNTGELFF	TGTGCCAGTAGTATAATGAGCGGGAACACCGGGGAGCTGTTTTTT
TRBJ1-1	once	TRBV5-4	TRBD1	CASSAYGTGYPEAFF	TGTGCCAGCAGCGCCTACGGGACAGGGTATCCTGAAGCTTTCTTT
TRBJ2-3	-	TRBV2	TRBD1	CASRVRDRASTDTQYF	TGTGCCAGCAGGGTTCGGGACAGGGCTAGCACAGATACGCAGTATTTT
TRBJ1-1	-	TRBV6-6	-	CASSYAQGPNTEAFF	TGTGCCAGCAGTTACGCTCAGGGCCCGAACACTGAAGCTTTCTTT
TRBJ1-5	-	TRBV19	TRBD1	CASLGGWNQPQHF	TGTGCCAGTTTAGGGGGCTGGAATCAGCCCCAGCATTTT
TRBJ1-5	-	TRBV19	TRBD1	CASRPTGVQPQHF	TGTGCCAGTAGACCTACAGGGGTTCAGCCCCAGCATTTT
TRBJ2-2	-	TRBV6-2/TRBV6-3	TRBD2	CASSYIGLAPGELFF	TGTGCCAGCAGTTACATTGGACTAGCCCCCGGGGAGCTGTTTTTT
TRBJ2-7	-	TRBV9	-	CASSIDPATFSGEQYF	TGTGCCAGCAGCATAGACCCGGCTACCTTCTCGGGCGAGCAGTACTTC